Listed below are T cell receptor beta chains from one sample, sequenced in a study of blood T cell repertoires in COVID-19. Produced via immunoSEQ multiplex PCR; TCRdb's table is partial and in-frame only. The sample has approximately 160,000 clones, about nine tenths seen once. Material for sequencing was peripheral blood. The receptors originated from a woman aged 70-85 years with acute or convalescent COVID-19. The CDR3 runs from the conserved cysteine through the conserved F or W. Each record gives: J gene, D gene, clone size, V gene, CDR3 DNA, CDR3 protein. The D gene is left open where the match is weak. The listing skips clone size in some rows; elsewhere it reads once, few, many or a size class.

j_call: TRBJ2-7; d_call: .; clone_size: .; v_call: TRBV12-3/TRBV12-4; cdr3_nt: TGTGCCAGCAGTTTCCAGGGATCCTACGAGCAGTACTTC; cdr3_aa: CASSFQGSYEQYF
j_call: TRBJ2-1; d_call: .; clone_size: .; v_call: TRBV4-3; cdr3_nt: TGCGCCAGCAGCCAAGAAAGCGGAGAAAACAATGAGCAGTTCTTC; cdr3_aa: CASSQESGENNEQFF
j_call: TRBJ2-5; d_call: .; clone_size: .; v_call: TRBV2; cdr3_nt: TGTGCCAGCAGTCCCACTCAAGAGACCCAGTACTTC; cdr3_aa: CASSPTQETQYF
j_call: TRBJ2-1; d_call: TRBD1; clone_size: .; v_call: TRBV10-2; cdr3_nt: TGCGCCAGCGGGACAGGGGGCTTTAGGGGCAATGAGCAGTTCTTC; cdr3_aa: CASGTGGFRGNEQFF
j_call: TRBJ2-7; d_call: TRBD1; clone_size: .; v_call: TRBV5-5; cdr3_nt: TGTGCCAGCAGCTTAATCGGACAGGGAGTCTACGAGCAGTACTTC; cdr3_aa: CASSLIGQGVYEQYF
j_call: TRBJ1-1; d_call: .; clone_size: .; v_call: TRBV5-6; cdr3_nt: TGTGCCAGCAGCTTCGCAGGGGCGAACACTGAAGCTTTCTTT; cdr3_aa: CASSFAGANTEAFF
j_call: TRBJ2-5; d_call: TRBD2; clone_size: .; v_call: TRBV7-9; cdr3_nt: TGTGCCAGCCACTCTAGCGGGGGACAAGAGACCCAGTACTTC; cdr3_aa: CASHSSGGQETQYF
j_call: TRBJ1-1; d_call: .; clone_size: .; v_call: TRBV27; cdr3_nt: TGTGCCAGCAGTTTTGGACAGCCGATTTATGAAGCTTTCTTT; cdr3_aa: CASSFGQPIYEAFF
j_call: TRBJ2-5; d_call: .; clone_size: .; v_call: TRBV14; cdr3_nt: TGTGCCAGCAGCCAAGTGGCGGGAAGTGTTGGGACCCAGTACTTC; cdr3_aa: CASSQVAGSVGTQYF
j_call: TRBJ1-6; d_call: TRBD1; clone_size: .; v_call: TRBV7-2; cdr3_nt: TGTGCCAGCAGCTTAGTAGGACAGGGGAATTCACCCCTCCACTTT; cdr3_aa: CASSLVGQGNSPLHF
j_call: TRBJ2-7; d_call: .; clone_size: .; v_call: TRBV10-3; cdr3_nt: TGTGCCATCAGGTCCGAGGGCGAGCAGTACTTC; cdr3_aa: CAIRSEGEQYF
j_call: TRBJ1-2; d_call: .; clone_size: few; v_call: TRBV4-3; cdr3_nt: TGCGCCAGCAGCCAAGATACGAACCTTTTAGGGGATGGCTACACCTTC; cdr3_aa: CASSQDTNLLGDGYTF
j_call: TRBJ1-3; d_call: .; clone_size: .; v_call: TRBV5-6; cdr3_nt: TGTGCCAGCAGCCCTATCCACGGACAAAACACCATATATTTT; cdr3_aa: CASSPIHGQNTIYF
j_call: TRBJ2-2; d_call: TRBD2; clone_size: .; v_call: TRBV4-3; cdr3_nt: TGCGCCAGCAGCCAAGGACTAGCGGGTAACACCGGGGAGCTGTTTTTT; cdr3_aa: CASSQGLAGNTGELFF
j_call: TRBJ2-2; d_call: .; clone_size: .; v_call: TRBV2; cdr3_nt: TGTGCCAGCAAACGAGGGTTGGGCACCGGGGAGCTGTTTTTT; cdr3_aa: CASKRGLGTGELFF
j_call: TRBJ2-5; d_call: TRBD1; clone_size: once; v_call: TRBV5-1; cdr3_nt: TGCGCCAGCAGCTTGGCAGGGGGCGTGCTTCTAGAGACCCAGTACTTC; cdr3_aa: CASSLAGGVLLETQYF
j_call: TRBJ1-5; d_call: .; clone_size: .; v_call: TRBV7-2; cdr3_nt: TGTGCCAGCAGCCTCTCGTTCGGGGGCAATCAGCCCCAGCATTTT; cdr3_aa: CASSLSFGGNQPQHF
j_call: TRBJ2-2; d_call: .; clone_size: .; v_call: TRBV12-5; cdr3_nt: TGTGCTAGTGGGACAGCGACCGGGGAGCTGTTTTTT; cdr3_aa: CASGTATGELFF
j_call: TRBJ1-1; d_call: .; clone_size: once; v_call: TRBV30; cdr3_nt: TGTGCCTGGAGCGCGGACAGGAACACTGAAGCTTTCTTT; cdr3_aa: CAWSADRNTEAFF
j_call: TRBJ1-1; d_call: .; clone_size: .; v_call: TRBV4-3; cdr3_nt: TGCGCCAGCAGCCAAGCCTATAACCCTGGGGCGAACACTGAAGCTTTCTTT; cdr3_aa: CASSQAYNPGANTEAFF
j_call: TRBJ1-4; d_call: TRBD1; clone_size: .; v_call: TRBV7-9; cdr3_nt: TGTGCCAGCAGAAAGGGACAGGGGCTTAGTGAAAAACTGTTTTTT; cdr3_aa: CASRKGQGLSEKLFF
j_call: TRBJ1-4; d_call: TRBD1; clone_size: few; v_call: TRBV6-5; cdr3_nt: TGTGCCAGCAACCTGGACAGGGGGCGTGAAAAACTGTTTTTT; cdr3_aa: CASNLDRGREKLFF
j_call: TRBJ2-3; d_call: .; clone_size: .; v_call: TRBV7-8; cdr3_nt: TGTGCCAGCAGCTTAGTCATTAGCGGATACACAGATACGCAGTATTTT; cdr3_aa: CASSLVISGYTDTQYF
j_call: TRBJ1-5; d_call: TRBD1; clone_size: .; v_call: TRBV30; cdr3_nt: TGTGCCTGGACCCCGGGACAGGTTCCCAGTCAGCCCCAGCATTTT; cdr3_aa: CAWTPGQVPSQPQHF
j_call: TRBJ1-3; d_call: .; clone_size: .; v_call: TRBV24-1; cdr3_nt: TGTGCCACCAGTGATTTTCGGGACAAGGAAAACACCATATATTTT; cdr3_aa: CATSDFRDKENTIYF
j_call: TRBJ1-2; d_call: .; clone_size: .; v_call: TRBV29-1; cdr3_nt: TGCAGCGTCCGGGGAGGGGGACGGAACTATGGCTACACCTTC; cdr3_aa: CSVRGGGRNYGYTF
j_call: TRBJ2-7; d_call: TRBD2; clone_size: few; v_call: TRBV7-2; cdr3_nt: TGTGCCAGCAGCCTCCGGACTAGCGGGTTAACCTACGAGCAGTACTTC; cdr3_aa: CASSLRTSGLTYEQYF
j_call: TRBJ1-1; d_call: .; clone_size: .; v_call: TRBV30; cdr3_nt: TGTGCCTGGAGTCTTCCCAGTCGGAACACTGAAGCTTTCTTT; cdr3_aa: CAWSLPSRNTEAFF
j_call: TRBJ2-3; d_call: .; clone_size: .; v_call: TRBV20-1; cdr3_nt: TGCAGTGCTAGTCTGGGGCGGACAGATACGCAGTATTTT; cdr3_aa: CSASLGRTDTQYF
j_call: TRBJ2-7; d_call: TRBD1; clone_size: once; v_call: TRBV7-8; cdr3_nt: TGTGCCAGCAGCTTGATTTCGGGACAGGGGTCCTACGAGCAGTACTTC; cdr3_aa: CASSLISGQGSYEQYF
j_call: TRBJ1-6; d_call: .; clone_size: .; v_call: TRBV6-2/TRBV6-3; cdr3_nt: TGTGCCAGCAGTTACTCCCGGGTGGGTAATTCACCCCTCCACTTT; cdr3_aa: CASSYSRVGNSPLHF
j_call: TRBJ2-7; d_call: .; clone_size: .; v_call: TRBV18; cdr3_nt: TGTGCCAGCTCCCCCCAGGGGGGCGCCAGGTATGAGCAGTACTTC; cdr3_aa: CASSPQGGARYEQYF
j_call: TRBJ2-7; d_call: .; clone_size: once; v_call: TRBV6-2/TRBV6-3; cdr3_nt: TGTGCCAGCAGTTACCGTTCAGGGCTGGTCGGGGAGCAGTACTTC; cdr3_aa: CASSYRSGLVGEQYF
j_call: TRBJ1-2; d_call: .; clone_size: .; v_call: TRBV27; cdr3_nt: TGTGCCAGCAGGCGGGACCCAAATCTTAACTATGGCTACACCTTC; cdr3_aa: CASRRDPNLNYGYTF
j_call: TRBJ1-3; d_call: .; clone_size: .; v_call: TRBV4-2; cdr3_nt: TGTGCCAGCAGCCACGCCGGTGGGGGCCGTGCTGGAAACACCATATATTTT; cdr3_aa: CASSHAGGGRAGNTIYF
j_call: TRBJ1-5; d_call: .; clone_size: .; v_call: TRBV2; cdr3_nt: TGTGCCAGCAGCGCGATCCAGAGCCCAGGGGGCAATCAGCCCCAGCATTTT; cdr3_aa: CASSAIQSPGGNQPQHF
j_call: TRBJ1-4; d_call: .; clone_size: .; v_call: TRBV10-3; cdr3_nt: TGTGCCATCAGTGACGGAGCCACAACTAATGAAAAACTGTTTTTT; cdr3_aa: CAISDGATTNEKLFF
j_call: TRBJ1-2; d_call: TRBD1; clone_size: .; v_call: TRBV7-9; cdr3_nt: TGTGCCAGCAGCCTAGACAGGGTAGGCGGCTACACCTTC; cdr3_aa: CASSLDRVGGYTF
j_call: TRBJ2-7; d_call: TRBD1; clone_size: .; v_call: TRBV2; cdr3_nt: TGTGCCAGCAGCCCAACAGGGGCCGGCGTTTACGAGCAGTACTTC; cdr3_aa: CASSPTGAGVYEQYF
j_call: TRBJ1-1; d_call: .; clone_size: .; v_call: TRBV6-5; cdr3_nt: TGTGCCAGCAGTTACCGGGGGGGGATGGCGAACACTGAAGCTTTCTTT; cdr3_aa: CASSYRGGMANTEAFF
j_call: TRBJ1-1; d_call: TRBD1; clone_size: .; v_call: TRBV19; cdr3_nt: TGTGCCAGTAGTAACAGGGGGCTCGTCACTGAAGCTTTCTTT; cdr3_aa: CASSNRGLVTEAFF
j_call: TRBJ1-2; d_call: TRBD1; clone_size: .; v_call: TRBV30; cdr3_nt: TGTGCCTGGAGTATGACAGGGAGAAATGGCTACACCTTC; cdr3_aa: CAWSMTGRNGYTF
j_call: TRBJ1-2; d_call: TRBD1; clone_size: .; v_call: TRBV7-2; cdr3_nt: TGTGCCAGCAGCTTTAGGCTGGCCAGGGGGGTAGCCTATGGCTACACCTTC; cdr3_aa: CASSFRLARGVAYGYTF
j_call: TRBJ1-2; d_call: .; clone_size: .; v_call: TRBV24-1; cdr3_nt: TGTGCCACCAGTGATAACGGTTTCGGGGTTACTGGAATCGAGGGCTACACCTTC; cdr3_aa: CATSDNGFGVTGIEGYTF